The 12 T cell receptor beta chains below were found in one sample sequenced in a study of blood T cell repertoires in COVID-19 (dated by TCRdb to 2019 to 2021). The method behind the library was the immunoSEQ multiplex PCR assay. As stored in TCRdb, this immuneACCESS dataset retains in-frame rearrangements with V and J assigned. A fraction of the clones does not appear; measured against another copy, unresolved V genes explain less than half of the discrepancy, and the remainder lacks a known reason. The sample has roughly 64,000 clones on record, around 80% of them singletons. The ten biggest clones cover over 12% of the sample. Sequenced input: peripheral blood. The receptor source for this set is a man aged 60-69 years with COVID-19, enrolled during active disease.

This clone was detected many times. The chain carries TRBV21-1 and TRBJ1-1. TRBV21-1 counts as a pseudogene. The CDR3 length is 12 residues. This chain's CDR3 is CASSKKESAAFF. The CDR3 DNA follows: TGTGCCAGCAGCAAAAAGGAGTCGGCGGCTTTCTTT.

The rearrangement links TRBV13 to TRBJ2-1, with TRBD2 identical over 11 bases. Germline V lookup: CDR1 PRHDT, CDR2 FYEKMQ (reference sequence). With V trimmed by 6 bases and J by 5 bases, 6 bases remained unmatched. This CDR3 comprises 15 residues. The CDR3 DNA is TGTGCCAGCAGTCCCACTAGCGGGGGTCACAATGAGCAGTTCTTC. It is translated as CASSPTSGGHNEQFF.

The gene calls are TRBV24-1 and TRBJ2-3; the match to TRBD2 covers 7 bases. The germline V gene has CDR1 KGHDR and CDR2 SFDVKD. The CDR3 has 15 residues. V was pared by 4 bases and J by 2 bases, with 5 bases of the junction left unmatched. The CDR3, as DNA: TGTGCCACCAGTGAGATTGCGGGAGTCACAGATACGCAGTATTTT. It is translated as CATSEIAGVTDTQYF.

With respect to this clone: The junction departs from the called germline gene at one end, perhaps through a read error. The CDR3 DNA reads as TGTGCCAGCAAACTGGGCAGAAACTTTCAGTACTTC. Translating gives CASKLGRNFQYF. The chain combines TRBV6-5 with TRBJ2-4; D is undetermined. The CDR3 extends over 12 amino acids. In germline, CDR1 is MNHEY, CDR2 SVGAGI.

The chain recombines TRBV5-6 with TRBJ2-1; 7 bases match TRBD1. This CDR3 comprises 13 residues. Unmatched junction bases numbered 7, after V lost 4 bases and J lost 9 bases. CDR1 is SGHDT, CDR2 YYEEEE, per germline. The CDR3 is CASSLRQGSEQFF. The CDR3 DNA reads TGTGCCAGCAGCCTCCGACAGGGTAGTGAGCAGTTCTTC.

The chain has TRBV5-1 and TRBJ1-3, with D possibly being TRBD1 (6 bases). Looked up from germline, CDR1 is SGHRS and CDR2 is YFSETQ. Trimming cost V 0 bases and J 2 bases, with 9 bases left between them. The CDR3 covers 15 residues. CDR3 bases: TGCGCCAGCAGCTTGGGAGGGGGAACTGGAAACACCATATATTTT. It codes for CASSLGGGTGNTIYF. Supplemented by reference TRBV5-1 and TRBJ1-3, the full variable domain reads KAGVTQTPRYLIKTRGQQVTLSCSPISGHRSVSWYQQTPGQGLQFLFEYFSETQRNKGNFPGRFSGRQFSNSRSEMNVSTLELGDSALYLCASSLGGGTGNTIYFGEGSWLTVV.

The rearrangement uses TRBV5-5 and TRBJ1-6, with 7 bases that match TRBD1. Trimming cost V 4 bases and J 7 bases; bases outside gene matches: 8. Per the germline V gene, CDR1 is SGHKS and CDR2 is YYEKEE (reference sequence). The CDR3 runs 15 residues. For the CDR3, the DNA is TGTGCCAGCAGCGGCCAGGGGGTTGGGAATTCACCCCTCCACTTT. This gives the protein CASSGQGVGNSPLHF.

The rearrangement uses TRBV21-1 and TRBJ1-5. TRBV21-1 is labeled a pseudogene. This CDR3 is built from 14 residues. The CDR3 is CASSKLRGNQPQHF. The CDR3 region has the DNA TGTGCCAGCAGCAAACTACGGGGCAATCAGCCCCAGCATTTT.

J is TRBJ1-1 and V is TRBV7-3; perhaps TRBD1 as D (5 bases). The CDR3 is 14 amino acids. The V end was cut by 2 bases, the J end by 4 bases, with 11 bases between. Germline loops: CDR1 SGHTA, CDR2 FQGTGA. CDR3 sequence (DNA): TGTGCCAGCAGCTTAGGGGCGATAGGCACTGAAGCTTTCTTT. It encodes CASSLGAIGTEAFF.

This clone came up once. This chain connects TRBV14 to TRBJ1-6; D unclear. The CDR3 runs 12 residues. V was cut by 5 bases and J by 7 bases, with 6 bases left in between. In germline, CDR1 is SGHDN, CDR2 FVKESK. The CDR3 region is CASSFVNSPLHF. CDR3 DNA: TGTGCCAGCAGCTTCGTGAATTCACCCCTCCACTTT.

The CDR3 protein is CASSPGQGAATNEKLFF. Here the CDR3 DNA reads TGTGCCAGCTCACCAGGACAGGGGGCGGCAACTAATGAAAAACTGTTTTTT. This chain joins TRBV18 and TRBJ1-4, with 11 bases fitting TRBD1. Germline values: CDR1 KGHSH, CDR2 LQKENI. This CDR3 has 17 residues. J was trimmed by 0 bases and V by 2 bases; bases with no gene match: 2. Drawing the rest from reference TRBV18 and TRBJ1-4, the complete variable domain is NAGVMQNPRHLVRRRGQEARLRCSPMKGHSHVYWYRQLPEEGLKFMVYLQKENIIDESGMPKERFSAEFPKEGPSILRIQQVVRGDSAAYFCASSPGQGAATNEKLFFGSGTQLSVL.

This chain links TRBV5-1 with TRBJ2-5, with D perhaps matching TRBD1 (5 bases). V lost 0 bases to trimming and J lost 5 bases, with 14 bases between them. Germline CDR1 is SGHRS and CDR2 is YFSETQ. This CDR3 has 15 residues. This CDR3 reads CASSLDRQSGETQYF. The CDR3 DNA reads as TGCGCCAGCAGCTTGGATAGACAGTCCGGGGAGACCCAGTACTTC. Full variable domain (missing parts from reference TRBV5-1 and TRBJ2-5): KAGVTQTPRYLIKTRGQQVTLSCSPISGHRSVSWYQQTPGQGLQFLFEYFSETQRNKGNFPGRFSGRQFSNSRSEMNVSTLELGDSALYLCASSLDRQSGETQYFGPGTRLLVL.